Listed below are T cell receptor beta chains from one sample, sequenced in a study of CD8 T cells in ankylosing spondylitis. TCRdb independently ran MiXCR on the 5' RACE reads; one entry per CDR3 protein. In the table there are some 87,000 distinct CDR3 sequences, 25% to 35% of which are singletons. Sequencing was performed on blood, either unsorted or a sorted T cell fraction (not recorded which). The receptors were gathered from a male donor with ankylosing spondylitis or in good health (not recorded which). The CDR3 runs from the conserved cysteine through the conserved F or W. Each record gives: CDR3 length, V gene, clone size, D gene, J gene, CDR3 protein, CDR3 DNA. D genes are given only for firm matches. Only part of the rows carry a size: once, few, many, or a class if the clone is expanded.

17	TRBV6-5	few	TRBD2	TRBJ2-1	CASSYVASGARYNEQFF	TGTGCCAGCAGTTACGTAGCTAGCGGGGCGCGGTACAATGAGCAGTTCTTC
14	TRBV5-1	.	.	TRBJ1-3	CASRAQSSGNTIYF	TGCGCCAGCAGGGCTCAGTCCTCTGGAAACACCATATATTTT
16	TRBV5-6	.	.	TRBJ2-3	CASSLTRRAYTDTQYF	TGTGCCAGCAGCTTGACTCGCAGGGCCTACACAGATACGCAGTATTTT
15	TRBV6-1	.	.	TRBJ2-7	CASDAWWGRVYEQYF	TGTGCCAGCGACGCTTGGTGGGGTAGAGTCTACGAGCAGTACTTC
15	TRBV12-3/TRBV12-4	few	.	TRBJ1-6	CASSNADRRGSPLHF	TGTGCCAGCAGTAACGCCGACAGGCGGGGTTCACCCCTCCACTTT
15	TRBV5-1	few	TRBD1	TRBJ2-7	CASSLEGTGAYEQYF	TGCGCCAGCAGCTTGGAGGGGACAGGGGCGTACGAGCAGTACTTC
13	TRBV3-1	.	.	TRBJ1-1	CASSLQGIGEAFF	TGTGCCAGCAGCCTTCAGGGGATTGGGGAAGCTTTCTTT
13	TRBV20-1	few	.	TRBJ1-5	CSAKTGSYQPQHF	TGCAGTGCTAAAACAGGTTCTTATCAGCCCCAGCATTTT
15	TRBV5-1	few	.	TRBJ1-6	CASSFEGSYNSPLHF	TGCGCCAGCAGCTTCGAGGGCTCCTATAATTCACCCCTCCACTTT
11	TRBV20-1	.	.	TRBJ2-5	CSARGFGTQYF	TGCAGTGCTAGGGGGTTTGGGACCCAGTACTTC
13	TRBV20-1	.	.	TRBJ2-7	CSARRRSAYEQYF	TGCAGTGCTCGTAGACGGAGTGCCTACGAGCAGTACTTC
13	TRBV9	.	.	TRBJ2-3	CASSVGYPDTQYF	TGTGCCAGCAGCGTAGGGTACCCTGATACGCAGTATTTT
17	TRBV28	.	TRBD1	TRBJ1-1	CASTPRGTGGKFTEAFF	TGTGCCAGCACCCCCAGGGGGACAGGGGGTAAGTTCACTGAAGCTTTCTTT
16	TRBV24-1	few	TRBD1	TRBJ1-4	CATSAGQGVTNEKLFF	TGTGCCACCAGCGCGGGACAGGGGGTGACTAATGAAAAACTGTTTTTT
15	TRBV7-2	many	.	TRBJ2-5	CASSSGGPVKETQYF	TGTGCCAGCAGCTCCGGGGGCCCTGTAAAAGAGACCCAGTACTTC
14	TRBV10-3	few	.	TRBJ1-1	CAISENQMNTEAFF	TGTGCCATCAGTGAAAATCAGATGAACACTGAAGCTTTCTTT
11	TRBV5-6	few	.	TRBJ2-2	CASSLLGELFF	TGTGCCAGCAGCTTGCTCGGGGAGCTGTTTTTT
16	TRBV7-8	.	.	TRBJ2-1	CASSPIGTTGVNEQFF	TGTGCCAGCAGCCCGATCGGGACAACAGGAGTCAATGAGCAGTTCTTC
14	TRBV5-1	.	TRBD1	TRBJ1-5	CASSEGAGDQPQHF	TGCGCCAGCAGCGAGGGGGCCGGCGATCAGCCCCAGCATTTT
13	TRBV6-2/TRBV6-3	many	.	TRBJ2-2	CASSRVRTGELFF	TGTGCCAGCAGCAGGGTACGGACCGGGGAGCTGTTTTTT
12	TRBV18	.	.	TRBJ2-1	CASSPTNSEQFF	TGTGCCAGCTCACCCACGAACAGTGAGCAGTTCTTC
15	TRBV20-1	many	TRBD1	TRBJ1-1	CSASRGNGGVTEAFF	TGCAGTGCTAGCAGGGGGAATGGGGGTGTGACTGAAGCTTTCTTT
13	TRBV6-6	.	.	TRBJ2-1	CASLLAGYNEQFF	TGTGCCAGCCTCCTGGCCGGGTACAATGAGCAGTTCTTC
13	TRBV7-8	few	.	TRBJ2-3	CASNRFQGDTQYF	TGTGCCAGCAACCGATTCCAGGGAGATACGCAGTATTTT
17	TRBV4-1	.	.	TRBJ1-5	CASSQERQDYSNQPQHF	TGCGCCAGCAGCCAAGAGAGACAGGATTATAGCAATCAGCCCCAGCATTTT
12	TRBV10-3	.	.	TRBJ1-2	CATASGNYGYTF	TGTGCCACCGCTTCCGGAAACTATGGCTACACCTTC
14	TRBV3-1	few	.	TRBJ2-1	CASSQDSGSSEQFF	TGTGCCAGCAGCCAAGATTCAGGGTCTAGTGAGCAGTTCTTC
15	TRBV7-3	few	.	TRBJ2-2	CASSSGLTNTGELFF	TGTGCCAGCAGCTCGGGACTGACGAACACCGGGGAGCTGTTTTTT
16	TRBV12-3/TRBV12-4	few	TRBD1	TRBJ2-1	CASRTTGGGSRGEQFF	TGTGCCAGCAGAACGACAGGGGGCGGTTCGAGGGGTGAGCAGTTCTTC
16	TRBV7-6	.	.	TRBJ1-3	CASSLGPPSSGNTIYF	TGTGCCAGCAGCTTAGGGCCCCCATCCTCTGGAAACACCATATATTTT
12	TRBV7-9	.	.	TRBJ1-1	CASSLVRTEAFF	TGTGCCAGCAGCTTAGTTCGCACTGAAGCTTTCTTT
14	TRBV27	.	.	TRBJ2-7	CASSLSPDSYEQYF	TGTGCCAGCAGTTTATCCCCCGACTCCTACGAGCAGTACTTC
13	TRBV5-6	few	.	TRBJ1-1	CASSHRVWTEAFF	TGTGCCAGCAGCCACAGGGTATGGACTGAAGCTTTCTTT
14	TRBV5-1	few	.	TRBJ1-1	CASSFWGGNTEAFF	TGCGCCAGCAGCTTTTGGGGGGGTAACACTGAAGCTTTCTTT
14	TRBV5-1	.	.	TRBJ2-5	CASSFRGWQETQYF	TGCGCCAGCAGCTTTCGAGGGTGGCAAGAGACCCAGTACTTC
14	TRBV6-1	many	TRBD1	TRBJ1-5	CASKFGTGGQPQHF	TGTGCCAGCAAATTTGGGACAGGGGGTCAGCCCCAGCATTTT
15	TRBV28	few	TRBD1	TRBJ1-5	CATDRGRVGNQPQHF	TGTGCCACGGACAGGGGGAGAGTGGGCAATCAGCCCCAGCATTTT
18	TRBV20-1	few	.	TRBJ1-1	CSARDSVGSGAKNAEAFF	TGCAGTGCTAGAGATTCAGTAGGGTCTGGTGCCAAGAACGCTGAAGCTTTCTTT
12	TRBV29-1	many	.	TRBJ2-2	CSVDETSGELFF	TGCAGCGTTGACGAGACATCCGGGGAGCTGTTTTTT
16	TRBV5-1	.	.	TRBJ2-5	CASSPRTSGPQETQYF	TGCGCCAGCAGCCCCCGAACCAGTGGTCCCCAAGAGACCCAGTACTTC
13	TRBV20-1	.	TRBD1	TRBJ1-1	CSARNYRGTEAFF	TGCAGTGCTAGAAATTACAGGGGAACTGAAGCTTTCTTT
16	TRBV20-1	.	.	TRBJ1-5	CSASGPSPGSNQPQHF	TGCAGTGCGAGCGGTCCGTCGCCTGGGAGCAATCAGCCCCAGCATTTT
13	TRBV18	once	.	TRBJ1-2	CASSPRENYGYTF	TGTGCCAGCTCACCACGGGAAAACTATGGCTACACCTTC
17	TRBV14	once	.	TRBJ2-1	CASSQGYRGQRGSEQFF	TGTGCCAGCAGCCAAGGGTACAGGGGCCAACGCGGGAGTGAGCAGTTCTTC